The 3 T cell receptor beta chains listed next were all sequenced from one sample in a study of Tregs in tolerant kidney transplant recipients. Profiling relied on immunoSEQ multiplex PCR, and the TCRdb table lists in-frame clones only, not all of them. The table shows roughly 66,000 clones, with roughly 92% occurring only once. Source: CD8+ T cells from blood, taken before the transplant. The receptors shown here come from a human donor who received a combined kidney and bone marrow transplant.

This clone was found once. Here the CDR3 reads CASSYGQGAGEQYF. In nucleotides, the CDR3 is TGTGCCAGCAGCTATGGACAGGGGGCGGGGGAGCAGTACTTC. V usage is TRBV5-4 and J usage is TRBJ2-7, with 11 positions matching TRBD1. With 3 bases clipped from V and 7 bases from J, the junction kept 6 bases outside the gene matches. Germline loops: CDR1 SGHNT, CDR2 YYREEE (reference sequence). The CDR3 totals 14 residues.

This clone occurred once. The genes are TRBV5-1 and TRBJ2-5; D possibly corresponds to TRBD1 (6 bases). CDR1 is SGHRS and CDR2 is YFSETQ in the germline V gene. The V end lost 2 bases, the J end lost 8 bases, and 25 bases lay between the germline ends. The CDR3 has 17 residues. The CDR3 coding sequence is TGCGCCAGCAGCTTCTCCCCTCACGTCGACAGGTTCGGAACCCAGTACTTC. This encodes CASSFSPHVDRFGTQYF.

The chain couples TRBV19 to TRBJ2-2, with 7 bases fitting TRBD2. The V and J ends lost 10 bases and 4 bases, in that order; junction bases with no gene match: 6. Germline CDR1 is LNHDA and CDR2 is SQIVND (reference sequence). The CDR3 is made up of 13 amino acids. The CDR3 loop is CATFGGGTGELFF. For the CDR3, the DNA is TGTGCCACTTTTGGCGGGGGCACCGGGGAGCTGTTTTTT. The whole variable domain, remainder taken from reference TRBV19 and TRBJ2-2, is DGGITQSPKYLFRKEGQNVTLSCEQNLNHDAMYWYRQDPGQGLRLIYYSQIVNDFQKGDIAEGYSVSREKKESFPLTVTSAQKNPTAFYLCATFGGGTGELFFGEGSRLTVL.